This T cell receptor beta chain was documented in a study of shared clonotypes between healthy human individuals. Across the whole study: Donor ages ranged 18 to 49 years: a couple of women, a few men.

Study-wide points: The expectation was that sequencing depth would affect clonotype sharing among donors.

Sequencing was performed with immunoSEQ multiplex PCR; in TCRdb, only in-frame clones are kept and a portion is missing. This table holds 490,000 or so clones, around 78% found once. The study enrolled healthy HIV-negative adults without recent acute infections or vaccinations as donors. The germline V and J ends were trimmed by 5 bases and 6 bases, with 12 bases remaining between them. The germline gives CDR1 SGHTA, CDR2 FQGTGA. This CDR3 contains 13 residues. Details on this clone: Its antigen is still unknown.

Material for sequencing was PBMCs. The clonotype comes from a woman aged 40 to 55 in good health. Some clones in this sample may be carry-over from other donors' samples. The chain uses TRBV7-3 and TRBJ2-3; possibly TRBD1 or TRBD2 for D (5 bases each). The CDR3 here is CASSPPGLDTQYF. The CDR3 DNA is TGTGCCAGCAGCCCGCCGGGGCTTGATACGCAGTATTTT.